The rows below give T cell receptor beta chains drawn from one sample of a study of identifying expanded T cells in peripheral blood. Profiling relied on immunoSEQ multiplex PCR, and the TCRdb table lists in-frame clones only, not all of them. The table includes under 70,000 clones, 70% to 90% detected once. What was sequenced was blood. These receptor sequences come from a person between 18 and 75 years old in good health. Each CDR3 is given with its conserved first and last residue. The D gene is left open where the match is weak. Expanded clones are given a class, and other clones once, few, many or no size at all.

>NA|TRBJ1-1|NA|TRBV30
TGTGCCTGGAGCGCGACGTCTCGGGCTTTCTTT
CAWSATSRAFF
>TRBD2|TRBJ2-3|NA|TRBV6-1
TGTGCCAGCAGTTCTAGCGGGGGGGCCCCAGATACGCAGTATTTT
CASSSSGGAPDTQYF
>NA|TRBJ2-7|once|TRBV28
TGTGCCAGCATTCAGGGCCCTACCTACGAGCAGTACTTC
CASIQGPTYEQYF
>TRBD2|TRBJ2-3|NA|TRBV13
TGTGCCAGCAGCCAGCTCCAATCTAGCGGACTCACAGATACGCAGTATTTT
CASSQLQSSGLTDTQYF
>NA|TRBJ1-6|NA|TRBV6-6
TGTGCCAGCAGCCCCTTAGGGTTGAATTCACCCCTCCACTTT
CASSPLGLNSPLHF
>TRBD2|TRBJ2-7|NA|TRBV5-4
TGTGCCAGCAGCCGCGGACTAGCGGGGGTCTACGAGCAGTACTTC
CASSRGLAGVYEQYF
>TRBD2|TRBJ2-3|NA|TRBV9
TGTGCCAGCAGCGCGAGCCCTAGCGGGGGGTCCGGGGATACGCAGTATTTT
CASSASPSGGSGDTQYF
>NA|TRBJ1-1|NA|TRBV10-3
TGTGCCACCCGCGCCCCGGTGAACACTGAAGCTTTCTTT
CATRAPVNTEAFF
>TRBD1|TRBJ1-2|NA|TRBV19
TGTGCCAGTAGTATAGATGTTTGGCAGGGGGAATCGAGTGGCTACACCTTC
CASSIDVWQGESSGYTF
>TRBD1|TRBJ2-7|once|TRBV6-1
TGTGCCAGCAGTGAGGGCCAGGGGGCATATGACGAGCAGTACTTC
CASSEGQGAYDEQYF
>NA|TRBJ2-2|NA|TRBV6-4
TGTGCCAGCAGTGACGGTCCCGACACCGGGGAGCTGTTTTTT
CASSDGPDTGELFF
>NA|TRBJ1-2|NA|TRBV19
TGTGCCAGTAGTATAGCCCAGGGAGGCTATGGCTACACCTTC
CASSIAQGGYGYTF
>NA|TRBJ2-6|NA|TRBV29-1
TGCAGCGTTGACACCTCTGGGGCCAACGTCCTGACTTTC
CSVDTSGANVLTF
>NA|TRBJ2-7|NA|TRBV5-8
TGTGCCAGCAGCTTGGACCTCAATACCTACGAGCAGTACTTC
CASSLDLNTYEQYF
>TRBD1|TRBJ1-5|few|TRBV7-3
TGTGCCAGCAGCTTAGGAGACAGGGGGGATCAGCCCCAGCATTTT
CASSLGDRGDQPQHF
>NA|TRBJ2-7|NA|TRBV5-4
TGTGCCAGCAGTTCCCCAGGAGGCGAGCAGTACTTC
CASSSPGGEQYF
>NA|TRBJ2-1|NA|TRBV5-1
TGCGCCAGCAGCTTCCGGGTTAGCGGATCCAGCTCCTACAATGAGCAGTTCTTC
CASSFRVSGSSSYNEQFF
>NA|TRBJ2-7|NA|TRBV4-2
TGTGCCAGCAGCCAAGATCGAGGACTGGGGAGCTCCTACGAGCAGTACTTC
CASSQDRGLGSSYEQYF
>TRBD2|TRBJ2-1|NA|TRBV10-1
TGCGCCAGCAGTGAGTCGACTCCTAGCGGGTTCTACAATGAGCAGTTCTTC
CASSESTPSGFYNEQFF
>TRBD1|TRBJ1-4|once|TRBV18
TGTGCCAGCTCACCTTGGGACAGGGGCGAAAAACTGTTTTTT
CASSPWDRGEKLFF
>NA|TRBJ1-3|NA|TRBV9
TGTGCCAGCAGCGTAGATGGAAGCTCTGGAAACACCATATATTTT
CASSVDGSSGNTIYF
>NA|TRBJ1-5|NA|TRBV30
TGTGCCTGGAGTAGTTACAATCAGCCCCAGCATTTT
CAWSSYNQPQHF
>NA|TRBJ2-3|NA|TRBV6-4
TGTGCCAGCAGTGACGGCGGCACAGATACGCAGTATTTT
CASSDGGTDTQYF
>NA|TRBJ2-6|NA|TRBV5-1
TGCGCCAGCAGCTTGGCCTCTCCTGGGGCCAACGTCCTGACTTTC
CASSLASPGANVLTF
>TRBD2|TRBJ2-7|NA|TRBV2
TGTGCCAGCAGGGTTGGACTAGCGGTTCCCTACGAGCAGTACTTC
CASRVGLAVPYEQYF
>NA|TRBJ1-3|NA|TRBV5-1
TGCGCCAGCAGCTACGGGGCCAACTCTGGAAACACCATATATTTT
CASSYGANSGNTIYF
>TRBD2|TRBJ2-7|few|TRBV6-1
TGTGCCAGCAGTGATGGCGGGGGGGAGAGTTACGAGCAGTACTTC
CASSDGGGESYEQYF
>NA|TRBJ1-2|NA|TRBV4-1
TGCGCCAGCAGCCAAGATTCCGGGGGGGTCGGGTATGGCTACACCTTC
CASSQDSGGVGYGYTF
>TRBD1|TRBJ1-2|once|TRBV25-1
TGTGCCAGCAGCCAGACAGGGGCGGAGGGCTACACCTTC
CASSQTGAEGYTF
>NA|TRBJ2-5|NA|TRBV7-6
TGTGCCAGCAGCCCAACTCAGCTAGCGAATTGGGAGACCCAGTACTTC
CASSPTQLANWETQYF
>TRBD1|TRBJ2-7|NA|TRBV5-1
TGCGCCAGCAGCCTACGGACAGGGCTGATGGACGAGCAGTACTTC
CASSLRTGLMDEQYF